This T cell receptor beta chain was found in a study of CD8 T cells in Susac syndrome. Whole-study results and caveats: Susac syndrome CD4+ T cell repertoires showed no clonal expansion.

Fulfillment of recently defined diagnostic criteria for definite or probable disease was shown by the patients with Susac syndrome. In the case of this clonotype: Its antigen is not identified.

The CDR3 length is 17 residues. Germline lookup yields CDR1 MNHEY and CDR2 SVGEGT. The V and J ends lost 6 bases and 4 bases respectively, with 23 bases between them. Random hexamers were used to reverse transcribe an amount of roughly 0.45 to 1 ug RNA. Coverage of TCR beta CDR3 amplification by immunoSEQ multiplex PCR extended to 54 Vbeta and 13 Jbeta. TCRdb re-derived calls from the immunoSEQ multiplex PCR reads in MiXCR, one entry per CDR3 protein. The repertoire holds approximately 210,000 distinct CDR3 sequences, with roughly 93% as singletons. Material for sequencing was CD4+ T cells from PBMCs. The receptor comes from a human donor with Susac syndrome. This sequence joins TRBV6-2 or TRBV6-3 and TRBJ2-3; D not certain. CDR3 in amino acids: CASSQVPTSVVPDTQYF. DNA of the CDR3: TGTGCCAGCAGCCAAGTCCCTACCTCTGTCGTTCCAGATACGCAGTATTTT.